These 10 T cell receptor beta chains originate from one sample sequenced in a study of response to subunit inactivated influenza vaccine. TCRdb ran MiXCR on the RT-PCR reads and lists one entry per CDR3 protein. Of about 520,000 distinct CDR3 sequences in the sample, roughly 23% were seen once. Sample: CD4+ T cells sorted from PBMCs, taken around 5 days after vaccination. The receptors here all came from a man aged 45-65 years who received an inactivated influenza vaccine.

The V call is TRBV30, the J call TRBJ2-7; the D is unclear. CDR1 is GTSNPN, CDR2 SVGIG, per germline (reference sequence). The CDR3 consists of 15 residues. The V end lost 2 bases, the J end lost 4 bases, and 18 bases lay between the germline ends. CDR3 DNA: TGTGCCTGGAGTAAGGCAGGCCTCCTCGGATACGAGCAGTACTTC. Residues: CAWSKAGLLGYEQYF. Filled out from reference TRBV30 and TRBJ2-7, the complete variable domain reads SQTIHQWPATLVQPVGSPLSLECTVEGTSNPNLYWYRQAAGRGLQLLFYSVGIGQISSEVPQNLSASRPQDRQFILSSKKLLLSDSGFYLCAWSKAGLLGYEQYFGPGTRLTVT.

This clonotype came up a few times. The rearrangement uses TRBV24-1 and TRBJ2-3; D remains unclear. This CDR3 is built from 16 residues. The V gene lost 3 bases and the J gene lost 0 bases, with 12 bases spanning the gap. Per the germline V gene, CDR1 is KGHDR and CDR2 is SFDVKD. The CDR3 DNA sequence: TGTGCCACCAGTGATCCCACGACGGCTAGCACAGATACGCAGTATTTT. Residues: CATSDPTTASTDTQYF.

This rearrangement joins TRBV20-1 to TRBJ2-1; 7 bases line up with TRBD2. After removal of 4 bases from V and 3 bases from J, the junction contained 6 bases not matched to a gene. This CDR3 has 14 residues. Germline V gene data show CDR1 as DFQATT and CDR2 as SNEGSKA (reference sequence). The CDR3 region has the DNA TGCAGTGCTATCCTGGGGAGGGGCTACAATGAGCAGTTCTTC. Amino acids: CSAILGRGYNEQFF.

This sequence joins TRBV12-5 and TRBJ1-1, with D perhaps matching TRBD1 (6 bases). The V end lost 1 base, the J end lost 1 base, and 10 bases lay between the germline ends. The CDR3 spans 15 residues. CDR1 and CDR2 from the germline V gene are LGHNT and FRNRAP. The CDR3 region is CASGLDRTANTEAFF. CDR3 sequence (DNA): TGTGCTAGTGGTTTGGATAGGACAGCGAACACTGAAGCTTTCTTT.

This clonotype was seen a handful of times. The J gene is TRBJ2-3, the V gene TRBV7-2; D unresolved. There are 13 residues in the CDR3. Trimming removed 8 bases at V and 2 bases at J, with 11 bases between. In germline, CDR1 is SGHTA, CDR2 FQGNSA. The CDR3 coding sequence is TGTGCCAGCGGGAAGTACAACACAGATACGCAGTATTTT. Amino acid sequence: CASGKYNTDTQYF.

This clonotype came up a few times. The CDR3 is CASSFSRNEQFF. The DNA of the CDR3 is TGTGCCAGCAGTTTTAGTCGGAATGAGCAGTTCTTC. The rearrangement links TRBV28 to TRBJ2-1; the D is unclear. The CDR3 spans 12 residues. The germline CDR1 and CDR2 sequences are MDHEN and SYDVKM. Between the trimmed V and J ends, which lost 3 bases and 7 bases, there was a span of 7 bases.

This rearrangement joins TRBV12-3 or TRBV12-4 to TRBJ2-2; 8 bases fit TRBD2. This CDR3 has 16 amino acids. Unmatched junction bases numbered 3, after V lost 3 bases and J lost 0 bases. CDR3 sequence reads: CASSFLAGPNTGELFF. CDR3 DNA sequence: TGTGCCAGCAGTTTTTTAGCGGGACCGAACACCGGGGAGCTGTTTTTT.

This chain links TRBV6-2 or TRBV6-3 with TRBJ2-5; D gene ambiguous. V dropped 2 bases and J dropped 0 bases, with 10 bases sitting between them. Germline assignment: CDR1 MNHEY and CDR2 SVGEGT. The CDR3 sequence is 15 residues long. The CDR3 nucleotides are TGTGCCAGCAGTTACGAACGGGTGAACCAAGAGACCCAGTACTTC. This gives the protein CASSYERVNQETQYF.

The chain joins TRBV12-3 or TRBV12-4 to TRBJ1-3; unclear D gene. The germline V and J ends were trimmed by 1 base and 5 bases, with 12 bases remaining between them. The CDR3 spans 15 residues. The CDR3 reads CASSLGLGPRNTIYF. CDR3 DNA sequence: TGTGCCAGCAGTTTAGGACTCGGGCCAAGAAACACCATATATTTT.

CDR3 loop: CASSHAGLGSYNEQFF. DNA of the CDR3: TGCGCCAGCAGCCACGCCGGACTAGGCTCCTACAATGAGCAGTTCTTC. The chain joins TRBV4-1 to TRBJ2-1, with TRBD2 matching over 7 bases. Trimming at V came to 3 bases and at J to 0 bases, leaving 5 bases not matched to a gene. Germline values: CDR1 MGHRA, CDR2 YSYEKL. The CDR3 totals 16 residues.